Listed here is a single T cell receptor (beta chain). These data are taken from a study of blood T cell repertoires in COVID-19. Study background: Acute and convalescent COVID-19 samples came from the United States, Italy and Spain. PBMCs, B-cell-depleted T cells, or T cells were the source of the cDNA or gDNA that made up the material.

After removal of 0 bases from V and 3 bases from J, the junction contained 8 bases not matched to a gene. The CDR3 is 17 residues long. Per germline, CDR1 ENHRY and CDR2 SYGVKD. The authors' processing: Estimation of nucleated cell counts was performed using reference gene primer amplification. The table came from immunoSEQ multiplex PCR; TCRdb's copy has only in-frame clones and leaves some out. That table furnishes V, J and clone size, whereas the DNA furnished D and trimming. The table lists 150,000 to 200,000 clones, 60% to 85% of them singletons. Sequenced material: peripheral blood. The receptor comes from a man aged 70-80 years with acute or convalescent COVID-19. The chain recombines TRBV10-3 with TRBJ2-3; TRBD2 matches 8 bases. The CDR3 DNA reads TGTGCCATCAGTGAGTCGAAGGCCAGCGGGAGAACAGATACGCAGTATTTT. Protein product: CAISESKASGRTDTQYF.